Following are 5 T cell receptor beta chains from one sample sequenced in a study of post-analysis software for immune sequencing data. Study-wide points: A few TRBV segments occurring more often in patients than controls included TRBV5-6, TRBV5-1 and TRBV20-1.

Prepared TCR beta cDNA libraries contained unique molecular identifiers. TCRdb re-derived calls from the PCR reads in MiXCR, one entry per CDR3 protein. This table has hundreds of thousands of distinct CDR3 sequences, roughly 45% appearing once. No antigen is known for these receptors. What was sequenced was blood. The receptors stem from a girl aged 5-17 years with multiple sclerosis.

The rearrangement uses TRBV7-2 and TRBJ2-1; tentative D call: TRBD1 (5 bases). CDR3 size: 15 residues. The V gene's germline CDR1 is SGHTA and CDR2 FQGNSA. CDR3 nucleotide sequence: TGTGCGCTCAACTTAGGGGTAAGCTCCTACAATGAGCAGTTCTTC. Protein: CALNLGVSSYNEQFF.

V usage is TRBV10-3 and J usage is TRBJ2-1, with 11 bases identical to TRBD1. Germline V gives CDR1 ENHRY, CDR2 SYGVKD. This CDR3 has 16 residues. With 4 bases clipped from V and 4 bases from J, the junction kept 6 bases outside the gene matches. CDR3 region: CAISAGTGGLYNEQFF. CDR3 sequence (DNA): TGTGCCATCAGTGCCGGGACAGGGGGACTTTACAATGAGCAGTTCTTC.

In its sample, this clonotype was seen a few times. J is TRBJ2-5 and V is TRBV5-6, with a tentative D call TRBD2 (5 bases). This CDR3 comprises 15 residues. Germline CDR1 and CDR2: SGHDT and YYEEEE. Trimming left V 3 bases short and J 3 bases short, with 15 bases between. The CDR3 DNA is TGTGCCAGCAGCTCCCTCCCCATACTAGAAGAGACCCAGTACTTC. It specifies CASSSLPILEETQYF.

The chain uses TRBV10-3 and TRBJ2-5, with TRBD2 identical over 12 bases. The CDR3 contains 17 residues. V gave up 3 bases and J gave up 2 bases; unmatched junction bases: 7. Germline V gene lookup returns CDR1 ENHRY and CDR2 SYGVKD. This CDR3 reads CAISERLAGEGQETQYF. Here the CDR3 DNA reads TGTGCCATCAGTGAAAGACTAGCGGGAGAAGGGCAAGAGACCCAGTACTTC.

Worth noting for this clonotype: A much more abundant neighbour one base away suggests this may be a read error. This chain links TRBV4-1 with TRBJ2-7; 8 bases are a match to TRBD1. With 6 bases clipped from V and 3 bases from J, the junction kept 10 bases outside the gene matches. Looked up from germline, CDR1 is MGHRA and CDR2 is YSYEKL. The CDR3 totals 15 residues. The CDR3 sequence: CASSHNQGASYEQYF. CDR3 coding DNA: TGCGCCAGCAGTCATAACCAGGGGGCTAGCTACGAGCAGTACTTC.